This T cell receptor beta chain was obtained from a study of control samples from healthy donors and cancer patients. This table comes from immunoSEQ multiplex PCR, and its TCRdb copy is limited to in-frame clones, with some not included. Among tens of thousands of clones listed, around 87% were seen once. Trimming took 5 bases from V and 14 from J, leaving 13 bases between them. The germline gives CDR1 LNHDA, CDR2 SQIVND (reference sequence). The CDR3 contains 12 residues. This clone was found once. Sequenced material: blood. The source is a man aged 50-59 years in good health. The chain recombines TRBV19 with TRBJ1-6; D gene ambiguous. For the CDR3, the DNA is TGTGCCAGTAGTCCCCCCAGTGTCGCCCTCCACTTT. Translating gives CASSPPSVALHF.